This TCR beta chain was captured in a study of Ad26.COV2.S vaccination and SARS-CoV-2 variants. CDR3 length: 14 amino acids. V lost 6 bases and J lost 2; bases outside the gene matches: 6. Germline V gene lookup returns CDR1 MNHEY and CDR2 SVGAGI. Using immunoSEQ multiplex PCR, the repertoire was profiled, and TCRdb retains in-frame clones only, with some absent. In the table there are some 410,000 clones, over 80% of which are singletons. Treatment defined: 19 received Ad26.COV2.S at low or high dose, single or two shots; 5 received placebo; per-sample allocation not given. Material that was analyzed had been drawn on day 63 after the first vaccine or placebo injection.

This chain uses TRBV6-5 with TRBJ2-5, with 7 bases matching TRBD1. The source of this sequence is a person aged 18 to 65 who received the Ad26.COV2.S COVID-19 vaccine or a placebo. Sequenced here: peripheral blood, sampled in a trial of Ad26.COV2.S vaccine versus placebo. The CDR3 sequence is CASRLRDRQETQYF. For the CDR3, the DNA is TGTGCCAGCAGGCTCCGGGACAGACAAGAGACCCAGTACTTC.